A single sample gave rise to the 32 T cell receptor beta chains below, sequenced in a study of blood T cells in healthy people across ages. With a J-beta primer mix and a sample-barcoded 5' primer, a second PCR ran about 7 to 12 cycles. One entry per CDR3 protein, called by TCRdb with MiXCR from the 5' RACE reads. The data hold under 2,000,000 distinct CDR3 sequences, with 49% observed a single time. The material sequenced was blood. These TCRs come from a woman aged 40 to 50 in good health.

There are many counts of this clonotype. J is TRBJ2-3 and V is TRBV29-1, with 7 bases aligning to TRBD2. Trimming at V came to 7 bases and at J to 7 bases, leaving 8 bases not matched to a gene. The CDR3 extends over 12 amino acids. Germline V lookup: CDR1 SQVTM, CDR2 ANQGSEA. In DNA form, the CDR3 reads TGCAGCGCCGAAACCGGGGGGAATACGCAGTATTTT. This sequence encodes CSAETGGNTQYF.

Only a few counts were recorded for this clonotype. The chain links TRBV4-3 to TRBJ2-5; 14 nucleotides agree with TRBD2. The CDR3 is made up of 17 amino acids. Trimming removed 3 bases from V and 2 bases from J; junction bases left unmatched: 5. The germline CDR1 and CDR2 sequences are LGHNA and YSLEER. The CDR3 spells CASSQGLAGASQETQYF. The CDR3 region has the DNA TGCGCCAGCAGCCAGGGACTAGCGGGGGCCTCTCAAGAGACCCAGTACTTC.

The chain couples TRBV4-2 to TRBJ2-7; perhaps D is TRBD1 or TRBD2 (5 bases each). This CDR3 is built from 15 residues. V was shortened by 0 bases and J by 3 bases, with 12 bases between the two germline ends. Germline V gene sequence: CDR1 LGHNA, CDR2 YNFKEQ. Here the CDR3 reads CASSQERGAHYEQYF. The CDR3 DNA is TGTGCCAGCAGCCAAGAGAGGGGTGCTCACTACGAGCAGTACTTC.

This clonotype was detected only once. This rearrangement joins TRBV3-1 to TRBJ2-1; tentative D call: TRBD1 (5 bases). Germline-derived CDR1 and CDR2 are LGHDT and YNNKEL (reference sequence). This CDR3 has 14 amino acids. V lost 1 base, J lost 9 bases, and 13 bases lay in between. DNA for the CDR3: TGTGCCAGCAGCCAAGTTAGGGGCCTGGGTGAGCAGTTCTTC. Its protein is CASSQVRGLGEQFF.

The chain combines TRBV27 with TRBJ1-1; no clear D gene. The CDR3 runs 17 residues. Germline-derived CDR1 and CDR2 are MNHEY and SMNVEV (reference sequence). Trimming shortened V by 1 base and J by 3 bases, and 18 bases separated the two germline ends. The CDR3 is CASSLLGRGWLDTEAFF. CDR3 DNA: TGTGCCAGCAGTTTATTGGGTCGTGGATGGTTGGACACTGAAGCTTTCTTT.

The V call is TRBV6-6, the J call TRBJ1-4; D remains unclear. Germline values: CDR1 MNHNY, CDR2 SVGAGI (reference sequence). This CDR3 region has 15 residues. Trimming stripped 0 bases from V and 5 bases from J, with 10 bases between. The CDR3: CASSYSTGRNEKLFF. CDR3 nucleotide sequence: TGTGCCAGCAGTTACTCCACGGGGAGGAATGAAAAACTGTTTTTT.

This clonotype was observed a few times. The chain carries TRBV29-1 and TRBJ2-3, with 8 nucleotides matching TRBD1. V lost 2 bases and J lost 4; bases outside the gene matches: 2. This CDR3 contains 13 residues. Germline V CDR1 and CDR2: SQVTM, ANQGSEA. CDR3 nucleotide sequence: TGCAGCGTTGAATCGACAGGGGCAGATACGCAGTATTTT. Translating it yields CSVESTGADTQYF.

This chain links TRBV28 with TRBJ2-5, with D uncertain. CDR1 is MDHEN and CDR2 is SYDVKM in the germline V gene. The CDR3 length is 16 residues. Trimming pared 11 bases from V and 2 bases from J, leaving 24 bases between. The chain's CDR3 is CASRGYGNADQETQYF. CDR3 nucleotides: TGTGCCTCCCGTGGATATGGTAATGCGGATCAAGAGACCCAGTACTTC.

As concerns this clonotype: At one boundary the junction diverges from the germline segment, which might be a read error. V is TRBV28 and J is TRBJ1-2, with 8 bases matching TRBD1. CDR1 and CDR2 from the germline V gene are MDHEN and SYDVKM. The CDR3 runs to 15 residues. The chain's CDR3 is CANSLLGTGFRGYTF. CDR3 nucleotides: TGTGCCAACAGTTTACTCGGGACAGGCTTCCGGGGCTACACCTTC.

The genes are TRBV7-8 and TRBJ2-3; D perhaps matches TRBD1 (5 bases). Looked up from germline, CDR1 is SGHVS and CDR2 is FQNEAQ. Deletions cut 6 bases from V and 1 base from J, with 20 bases between. The length of the CDR3 is 17 residues. The CDR3 bases are TGTGCCAGCAGGGAGAGTCGCTTACCCAGGGGCACAGATACGCAGTATTTT. This codes for CASRESRLPRGTDTQYF.

The rearrangement links TRBV20-1 to TRBJ2-1, with D unresolved. V lost 6 bases to trimming and J lost 0 bases, with 12 bases between them. The CDR3 extends over 14 amino acids. The germline V gene has CDR1 DFQATT and CDR2 SNEGSKA (reference sequence). Written as DNA, the CDR3 is TGCAGTGCCGCCAGTTACAGCTCCTACAATGAGCAGTTCTTC. It is translated as CSAASYSSYNEQFF.

This chain joins TRBV7-2 and TRBJ2-5, with D possibly being TRBD1 (5 bases). This CDR3 contains 15 residues. Trimming removed 0 bases from V and 1 base from J, with 9 bases in between. Germline CDR1 and CDR2: SGHTA and FQGNSA. Here the CDR3 DNA reads TGTGCCAGCAGCTTAGCACCCAGGGTCCAAGAGACCCAGTACTTC. Its translation: CASSLAPRVQETQYF.

This chain joins TRBV18 and TRBJ2-3, with D unresolved. The CDR3 loop spans 14 amino acids. The V and J ends lost 6 bases and 2 bases respectively, with 12 bases between them. CDR1 and CDR2 (germline): KGHSH, LQKENI. The CDR3 protein is CASSRTDITDTQYF. The CDR3 nucleotides are TGTGCCAGCTCCCGGACCGATATCACAGATACGCAGTATTTT.

This clonotype was found a few times. V usage is TRBV6-2 or TRBV6-3 and J usage is TRBJ2-7; 7 bases fit TRBD1. Germline assignment: CDR1 MNHEY and CDR2 SVGEGT. After removal of 7 bases from V and 5 bases from J, the junction contained 11 bases not matched to a gene. The CDR3 has 14 amino acids. CDR3 in amino acids: CASNQGQISHEQYF. The CDR3, as DNA: TGTGCCAGCAACCAGGGACAGATTTCTCACGAGCAGTACTTC.

The genes are TRBV5-1 and TRBJ2-7, with TRBD2 matching over 10 bases. The DNA end lines up better with TRBJ2-5; the J call may be wrong. Germline assignment: CDR1 SGHRS and CDR2 YFSETQ. The CDR3 runs to 17 residues. CDR3 coding DNA: TGCGCCAGCAGCTTAATCCCCCCGGGACTAGCGCAAGAGACCCAGTACTTC. Protein: CASSLIPPGLAQETQYF.

The chain couples TRBV6-5 to TRBJ1-5; D is undetermined. Trimming took 6 bases from V and 2 from J, leaving 8 bases between them. The CDR3 has 13 amino acids. Germline CDR1 and CDR2: MNHEY and SVGAGI. CDR3 in DNA: TGTGCCAGCAGACGCCTCGGCAATCAGCCCCAGCATTTT. Encoded protein: CASRRLGNQPQHF.

This clonotype was counted between two and nine times. The chain has TRBV29-1 and TRBJ2-7, with 8 positions matching TRBD2. CDR1 SQVTM and CDR2 ANQGSEA come from the germline V gene. This CDR3 is built from 16 residues. V shed 1 base, J shed 0 bases, and the junction held 8 bases outside the gene matches. The CDR3 is CSVEGVTSGSSYEQYF. The CDR3 DNA is TGCAGCGTTGAAGGTGTAACTAGCGGTAGCTCCTACGAGCAGTACTTC.

This chain connects TRBV5-1 to TRBJ1-6; 7 nucleotides line up with TRBD1. This CDR3 has 16 residues. Unmatched junction bases numbered 11, after V lost 4 bases and J lost 7 bases. Germline lookup yields CDR1 SGHRS and CDR2 YFSETQ. The CDR3 region has the DNA TGCGCCAGCAGCCGATCCGGGACAGCTTTAAATTCACCCCTCCACTTT. This codes for CASSRSGTALNSPLHF.

In its sample, this clonotype was seen a few times. The J gene is TRBJ1-2, the V gene TRBV5-1; D is unclear. Trimming removed 2 bases at V and 4 bases at J, with 12 bases between. Germline CDR1 is SGHRS and CDR2 is YFSETQ. The CDR3 is 14 residues long. This chain's CDR3 is CASSLGLTSYGYTF. DNA of the CDR3: TGCGCCAGCAGCTTAGGACTGACTAGCTATGGCTACACCTTC.

V gene TRBV7-2 combines with J gene TRBJ2-5; TRBD2 is a possible D gene (6 bases). CDR3 length: 15 residues. CDR1 and CDR2 from the germline V gene are SGHTA and FQGNSA. V lost 3 bases and J lost 11, with 22 bases in between. CDR3 nucleotides: TGTGCCAGCAGCTTGGCCCTAGCGTTAAGTAGTGAGCAGTACTTC. Its protein is CASSLALALSSEQYF.

The chain uses TRBV7-2 and TRBJ2-5, with unresolved D. The better agreement between TRBJ2-1 and the DNA end casts doubt on the J call. The CDR3 length is 13 residues. Germline loops: CDR1 SGHTA, CDR2 FQGNSA. Written as DNA, the CDR3 is TGTGCCAGCAGCGCCCGGAACCAAGAGACCCAGTTCTTC. Residues: CASSARNQETQFF.

A few counts support this clonotype. The chain carries TRBV5-1 and TRBJ2-3, with 13 bases aligning to TRBD2. Trimming at V came to 4 bases and at J to 6 bases, leaving 8 bases not matched to a gene. Germline-derived CDR1 and CDR2 are SGHRS and YFSETQ. The CDR3 consists of 16 residues. CDR3 amino acids: CASSLGLAGTGDTQYF. In DNA, the CDR3 is TGCGCCAGCAGCCTGGGACTAGCGGGGACTGGGGATACGCAGTATTTT.

This chain links TRBV29-1 with TRBJ2-7, with D possibly being TRBD1 (6 bases). The V gene lost 4 bases and the J gene lost 4 bases, with 11 bases spanning the gap. This CDR3 spans 12 amino acids. Per the germline V gene, CDR1 is SQVTM and CDR2 is ANQGSEA. The CDR3 is CSVGVRGYEQYF. CDR3 coding DNA: TGCAGCGTTGGCGTCAGGGGATACGAGCAGTACTTC.

The chain recombines TRBV6-5 with TRBJ2-7; D might be TRBD1 (5 bases). The closer fit of TRBJ2-5 to the DNA end suggests the J call may be wrong. Germline CDR1 reads MNHEY; CDR2 reads SVGAGI. The CDR3 totals 13 residues. The CDR3 here is CASSYRGSGTQYF. CDR3 DNA: TGTGCCAGCAGTTACAGGGGATCGGGGACCCAGTACTTC.

The gene calls are TRBV4-2 and TRBJ1-2; tentatively, D is TRBD1 (5 bases). V was pared by 4 bases and J by 0 bases, with 15 bases between. The CDR3 consists of 16 residues. CDR1 is LGHNA, CDR2 YNFKEQ, per germline. CDR3 residues: CASSREITGPNYGYTF. CDR3 nucleotides: TGTGCCAGCAGCCGCGAAATAACGGGACCTAACTATGGCTACACCTTC.

The chain employs TRBV7-2 and TRBJ2-7; D gene unclear. The last part of the DNA fits TRBJ2-5 better; the J call may be wrong. The CDR3 runs 13 residues. The V gene's germline CDR1 is SGHTA and CDR2 FQGNSA. The CDR3 DNA follows: TGTGCCAGCGGCTCGATGGTAAAAGAGACCCAGTACTTC. This codes for CASGSMVKETQYF.

The V call is TRBV12-3 or TRBV12-4, the J call TRBJ1-1; D is unclear. Trimming stripped 5 bases from V and 2 bases from J, with 18 bases between. The CDR3 sequence is 16 residues long. The CDR3 region has the DNA TGTGCCAGCAGTCAGCGAGGCTTAGGGCTTAACACTGAAGCTTTCTTT. This codes for CASSQRGLGLNTEAFF.

This sequence joins TRBV28 and TRBJ2-1, with TRBD2 matching 9 bases. This CDR3 contains 15 residues. V lost 2 bases and J lost 6; bases outside the gene matches: 5. In germline, CDR1 is MDHEN, CDR2 SYDVKM. CDR3 sequence reads: CASSLAGGNFNEQFF. The CDR3 region has the DNA TGTGCCAGCAGTTTAGCGGGGGGGAATTTCAATGAGCAGTTCTTC.

V gene TRBV28 combines with J gene TRBJ1-5; D ambiguous. The CDR3 is 12 amino acids. Trimming took 4 bases from V and 5 from J, leaving 6 bases between them. CDR1 MDHEN and CDR2 SYDVKM come from the germline V gene. This CDR3 reads CASSSGHQPQHF. The DNA of the CDR3 is TGTGCCAGCAGTTCAGGTCATCAGCCCCAGCATTTT.

This clonotype was picked up a small number of times. The rearrangement uses TRBV20-1 and TRBJ2-5; the D gene is possibly TRBD1 (6 bases). The CDR3 has 13 amino acids. V was trimmed by 5 bases and J by 1 base, leaving 11 bases between them. Per the germline V gene, CDR1 is DFQATT and CDR2 is SNEGSKA (reference sequence). The CDR3 DNA reads TGCAGTGCTGCGGACAGCCGCCAAGAGACCCAGTACTTC. Translating gives CSAADSRQETQYF.

This clonotype was counted a few times. The rearrangement joins TRBV6-2 or TRBV6-3 to TRBJ1-5; D is perhaps TRBD1 (5 bases). CDR1 is MNHEY and CDR2 is SVGEGT in the germline V gene. Trimming took off 4 bases at V and 6 bases at J, with 10 bases between the two ends. CDR3 size: 13 residues. The CDR3 protein is CASSSRVVQPQHF. The CDR3, as DNA: TGTGCCAGCAGTTCCAGGGTCGTTCAGCCCCAGCATTTT.

The V call is TRBV11-1, the J call TRBJ2-5, with 9 bases that match TRBD1. The CDR3 has 16 residues. From germline, CDR1 is SGHAT and CDR2 FQDESV (reference sequence). The V gene end was trimmed by 5 bases and the J gene end by 6 bases; junction bases not matched to a gene: 13. CDR3 sequence: CASSRGTGSGEKTQYF. The CDR3 nucleotides read TGTGCCAGCAGCCGGGGGACAGGGAGTGGTGAAAAGACCCAGTACTTC.